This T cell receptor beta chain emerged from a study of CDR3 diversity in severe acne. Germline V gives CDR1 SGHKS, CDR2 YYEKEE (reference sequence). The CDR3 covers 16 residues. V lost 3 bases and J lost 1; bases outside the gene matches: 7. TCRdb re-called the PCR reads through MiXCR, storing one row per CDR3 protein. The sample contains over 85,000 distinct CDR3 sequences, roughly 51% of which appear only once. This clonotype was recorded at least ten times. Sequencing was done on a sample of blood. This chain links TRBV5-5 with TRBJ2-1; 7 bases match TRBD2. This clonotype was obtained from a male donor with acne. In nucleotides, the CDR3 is TGTGCCAGCAGCTACGGGCCCGGGGGGTCCTACAATGAGCAGTTCTTC. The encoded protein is CASSYGPGGSYNEQFF.